This passage covers 30 T cell receptor beta chains from one sample sequenced in a study of cytomegalovirus exposure and HLA in healthy donors. PCR used 60 Vbeta primers and 13 Jbeta primers. TCRdb keeps only in-frame clones here, not all; method: immunoSEQ multiplex PCR. This sample has about 160,000 clones, with approximately 88% found just once. The material sequenced was PBMCs. These receptors all come from a man in his thirties or forties in good health and CMV-seronegative.

The table lists this clone with a count of one. The CDR3, as DNA: TGTGCCAGCAGCTCAACGGGGAAAGTGGACAGTCGGCCGGAGACCCAGTACTTC. Translating it yields CASSSTGKVDSRPETQYF. The genes are TRBV7-9 and TRBJ2-5, with D possibly being TRBD1 (6 bases). The CDR3 is made up of 18 amino acids. Trimming stripped 4 bases from V and 5 bases from J, with 26 bases between. Per germline, CDR1 SEHNR and CDR2 FQNEAQ (reference sequence).

This clone was recorded once. V is TRBV7-6 and J is TRBJ2-1; 12 bases map to TRBD2. Germline CDR1 and CDR2: SGHVS and FNYEAQ. Germline trimming cut 2 bases from V and 11 bases from J; bases unmatched to any gene: 4. CDR3 length: 14 amino acids. This CDR3 reads CASSLSLAGGKQFF. CDR3 bases: TGTGCCAGCAGCTTATCGCTAGCGGGAGGGAAGCAGTTCTTC.

This clone was detected a few times. This chain uses TRBV12-5 with TRBJ2-7; 10 positions match TRBD2. This CDR3 has 21 residues. Germline CDR1 reads LGHNT; CDR2 reads FRNRAP. V shed 1 base, J shed 0 bases, and the junction held 18 bases outside the gene matches. This CDR3 is CASGLALTGTSDQISSYEQYF. In DNA form, the CDR3 reads TGTGCTAGTGGTTTGGCTCTTACCGGGACTAGCGACCAAATAAGCTCCTACGAGCAGTACTTC.

The J gene is TRBJ1-1, the V gene TRBV11-3, with D possibly TRBD1 on 5 matching bases. V lost 0 bases and J lost 9, with 14 bases in between. The V gene's germline CDR1 is SGHNT and CDR2 YENEEA. The CDR3 has 14 residues. The CDR3: CASSLDDAGRKAFF. The CDR3 nucleotides read TGTGCCAGCAGCTTAGATGATGCGGGGCGTAAAGCTTTCTTT.

The table lists this clone with a count of one. V is TRBV5-4 and J is TRBJ2-1, with TRBD2 matching 8 bases. The V and J ends lost 2 bases and 4 bases, in that order; junction bases with no gene match: 5. The CDR3 has 15 amino acids. Germline CDR1 is SGHNT and CDR2 is YYREEE (reference sequence). The CDR3 spells CASSLKTSEYNEQFF. The CDR3 coding sequence is TGTGCCAGCAGCTTAAAGACTAGCGAGTACAATGAGCAGTTCTTC.

This clone was seen only once. The rearrangement joins TRBV19 to TRBJ2-5; tentative D call: TRBD1 (6 bases). Per germline, CDR1 LNHDA and CDR2 SQIVND (reference sequence). Trimming removed 6 bases at V and 5 bases at J, with 13 bases between. The CDR3 covers 13 residues. CDR3 sequence: CASSAQGWETQYF. CDR3 coding DNA: TGTGCCAGTAGCGCACAGGGATGGGAGACCCAGTACTTC.

This sequence joins TRBV11-3 and TRBJ2-1, with 11 bases fitting TRBD2. Germline V gene data show CDR1 as SGHNT and CDR2 as YENEEA. The CDR3 sequence is 15 residues long. V lost 5 bases and J lost 3; bases outside the gene matches: 3. The CDR3 region is CASSQTSGNYNEQFF. The CDR3 DNA reads as TGTGCCAGCAGCCAGACTAGCGGGAACTACAATGAGCAGTTCTTC.

The rearrangement uses TRBV19 and TRBJ1-1; no firm D call. The CDR3 runs to 14 residues. Trimming left V 8 bases short and J 1 base short, with 14 bases between. Germline V gene lookup returns CDR1 LNHDA and CDR2 SQIVND (reference sequence). This chain's CDR3 is CASSRWGENTEAFF. The CDR3 DNA sequence: TGTGCCAGTTCCCGGTGGGGAGAGAACACTGAAGCTTTCTTT.

V usage is TRBV5-1 and J usage is TRBJ2-7, with 8 bases aligning to TRBD1. Losses at the gene ends were 0 bases for V and 5 bases for J; bases not matched to a gene: 4. The CDR3 extends over 14 amino acids. Germline V gene lookup returns CDR1 SGHRS and CDR2 YFSETQ. For the CDR3, the DNA is TGCGCCAGCAGCTTGGTGCAGGGGGCCCACGAGCAGTACTTC. It yields the protein CASSLVQGAHEQYF.

V is TRBV7-9 and J is TRBJ2-5; D is ambiguous. The DNA end lines up better with TRBJ2-7; the J call may be wrong. This CDR3 has 16 residues. From germline, CDR1 is SEHNR and CDR2 FQNEAQ (reference sequence). CDR3 DNA sequence: TGTGCCAGCAGCTTAGTATCTACGGGTGGCTCCTACGAGCAGTACTTC. Its protein product is CASSLVSTGGSYEQYF.

The V gene is TRBV25-1, the J gene TRBJ1-5; D is unclear. This CDR3 is 14 amino acids long. The V end lost 0 bases, the J end lost 0 bases, and 3 bases lay between the germline ends. Germline CDR1 reads MGHDK; CDR2 reads SYGVNS. The chain's CDR3 is CASSEYNSNQPQHF. DNA of the CDR3: TGTGCCAGCAGTGAATATAATAGCAATCAGCCCCAGCATTTT.

This clone is medium-sized. The genes are TRBV2 and TRBJ1-2; 9 bases line up with TRBD1. This CDR3 is 15 amino acids long. The V gene's germline CDR1 is SNHLY and CDR2 FYNNEI. Trimming cost V 7 bases and J 3 bases; bases outside gene matches: 9. Written as DNA, the CDR3 is TGTGCCAGCACCAAGTCCCGGGACAGGGACTATGGCTACACCTTC. This sequence encodes CASTKSRDRDYGYTF.

The V call is TRBV6-5, the J call TRBJ2-1; D may be TRBD2 (5 bases). Germline-derived CDR1 and CDR2 are MNHEY and SVGAGI. The CDR3 contains 16 residues. Trimming left V 0 bases short and J 1 base short, with 10 bases between. CDR3 bases: TGTGCCAGCAGTTACTCGCGGGCACCTTCCTACAATGAGCAGTTCTTC. Translation: CASSYSRAPSYNEQFF.

The rearrangement links TRBV2 to TRBJ1-3; 7 bases match TRBD1. J lost 3 bases, V lost 6 bases, and 2 bases had no gene match. Germline V lookup: CDR1 SNHLY, CDR2 FYNNEI. The CDR3 length is 13 residues. The CDR3 sequence is CASRYRGGNTIYF. The CDR3 DNA reads TGTGCCAGCAGGTACAGGGGTGGAAACACCATATATTTT.

In regard to this clone: In the same sample, other DNA sequences code for this CDR3. The rearrangement links TRBV7-2 to TRBJ2-7, with D perhaps TRBD2 (5 bases). The CDR3 is 14 amino acids. Trimming shortened V by 3 bases and J by 2 bases, and 11 bases separated the two germline ends. Looked up from germline, CDR1 is SGHTA and CDR2 is FQGNSA. The CDR3 DNA follows: TGTGCCAGCAGCTTCAGGACGGGAACCTACGAGCAGTACTTC. It translates to CASSFRTGTYEQYF. The full variable domain, in which reference TRBV7-2 and TRBJ2-7 provide the parts outside the CDR3, is GAGVSQSPSNKVTEKGKDVELRCDPISGHTALYWYRQSLGQGLEFLIYFQGNSAPDKSGLPSDRFSAERTGGSVSTLTIQRTQQEDSAVYLCASSFRTGTYEQYFGPGTRLTVT.

The chain uses TRBV29-1 and TRBJ2-7; TRBD2 matches at 10 bases. This CDR3 is built from 15 residues. The trim removed 7 bases at V and 1 base at J, leaving 10 bases unmatched. CDR1 is SQVTM and CDR2 is ANQGSEA in the germline V gene. The chain's CDR3 is CSASGSSQRSYEQYF. The DNA for the CDR3 is TGCAGCGCTAGCGGGAGTAGCCAAAGATCCTACGAGCAGTACTTC.

This clone was seen more than once but under ten times. The chain couples TRBV6-5 to TRBJ2-6; the D is unclear. V lost 4 bases and J 0 bases, leaving 4 bases between the germline ends. Germline V gene data show CDR1 as MNHEY and CDR2 as SVGAGI. The CDR3 consists of 14 residues. CDR3 protein: CASSSHSGANVLTF. CDR3 in DNA: TGTGCCAGCAGTTCACACTCTGGGGCCAACGTCCTGACTTTC.

This rearrangement joins TRBV18 to TRBJ1-1; D is ambiguous. There are 15 residues in the CDR3. Germline values: CDR1 KGHSH, CDR2 LQKENI. V dropped 6 bases and J dropped 1 base, with 15 bases sitting between them. The CDR3 DNA sequence: TGTGCCAGCTCCCCTCCGGGCCGGGGGAACACTGAAGCTTTCTTT. This codes for CASSPPGRGNTEAFF.

As to this clone: The sample carries other DNA sequences with the same CDR3. The chain uses TRBV7-6 and TRBJ2-7; possible D gene TRBD1, 6 bases. The germline CDR1 and CDR2 sequences are SGHVS and FNYEAQ. The CDR3 extends over 14 amino acids. V was pared by 1 base and J by 2 bases, with 9 bases between. The CDR3 spells CASSLGAGAYEQYF. The DNA for the CDR3 is TGTGCCAGCAGCTTAGGGGCAGGGGCCTACGAGCAGTACTTC.

V is TRBV11-2 and J is TRBJ2-7; 13 positions match TRBD2. Germline values: CDR1 SGHAT, CDR2 FQNNGV. The trim removed 4 bases at V and 3 bases at J, leaving 6 bases unmatched. The CDR3 is 16 residues long. The CDR3 DNA follows: TGTGCCAGCAGCTCACCGACTAGCGGGAGGTACTACGAGCAGTACTTC. It translates to CASSSPTSGRYYEQYF.

This clone was detected only once. V and J are TRBV25-1 and TRBJ1-6; 8 bases match TRBD1. V dropped 3 bases and J dropped 7; count of bases not matched to a gene: 8. CDR3 length equals 16 residues. Germline V CDR1 and CDR2: MGHDK, SYGVNS. The CDR3 region is CASSDLGTGINSPLHF. The CDR3 bases are TGTGCCAGCAGTGATTTAGGGACAGGTATAAATTCACCCCTCCACTTT.

This clone occurred once. V gene TRBV15 combines with J gene TRBJ2-3; weak D call: TRBD2 (6 bases). CDR1 and CDR2 from the germline V gene are LNHNV and YYDKDF (reference sequence). This CDR3 region has 17 residues. Between the trimmed V and J ends, which lost 1 base and 4 bases, there was a span of 18 bases. The CDR3 here is CATSRVGWGDSADTQYF. CDR3 coding DNA: TGTGCCACCAGCAGAGTGGGTTGGGGGGATAGCGCAGATACGCAGTATTTT.

The gene calls are TRBV27 and TRBJ2-2, with TRBD2 identical over 8 bases. V shed 3 bases, J shed 0 bases, and the junction held 6 bases outside the gene matches. The CDR3 loop spans 17 amino acids. The germline CDR1 and CDR2 sequences are MNHEY and SMNVEV (reference sequence). The DNA for the CDR3 is TGTGCCAGCAGTTTTGTAGCGGGAACCCCGAACACCGGGGAGCTGTTTTTT. Translation gives CASSFVAGTPNTGELFF.

V and J are TRBV21-1 and TRBJ2-5; TRBD2 was called by the table and not checked on the DNA. The DNA end lines up better with TRBJ2-7; the J call may be wrong. TRBV21-1 is classified as a pseudogene. The CDR3 runs 15 residues. CDR3 protein: CASSKGMWGGIEQYF. DNA of the CDR3: TGTGCCAGCAGCAAAGGGATGTGGGGGGGGATCGAGCAGTACTTC.

The V gene is TRBV13, the J gene TRBJ2-5; TRBD2 matches 13 bases. V lost 3 bases to trimming and J lost 2 bases; unmatched junction nucleotides: 6. This CDR3 region has 17 residues. Germline V CDR1 and CDR2: PRHDT, FYEKMQ (reference sequence). The CDR3 bases are TGTGCCAGCAGCTTCGGGACTAGCGGGGATTTTCAAGAGACCCAGTACTTC. This translates into CASSFGTSGDFQETQYF.

The rearrangement joins TRBV5-1 to TRBJ2-5; D is unresolved. CDR3 length equals 14 residues. Looked up from germline, CDR1 is SGHRS and CDR2 is YFSETQ. The V end lost 1 base, the J end lost 5 bases, and 12 bases lay between the germline ends. The CDR3 here is CASSLTPYGETQYF. CDR3 DNA: TGCGCCAGCAGCTTGACACCCTACGGGGAGACCCAGTACTTC.

The chain combines TRBV19 with TRBJ1-1; weak D call: TRBD1 (5 bases). V was shortened by 3 bases and J by 1 base, with 15 bases between the two germline ends. CDR1 and CDR2 (germline): LNHDA, SQIVND (reference sequence). This CDR3 has 16 residues. The CDR3 sequence is CASSMGEGQKNTEAFF. Here the CDR3 DNA reads TGTGCCAGTAGTATGGGGGAGGGTCAGAAGAACACTGAAGCTTTCTTT.

V and J are TRBV28 and TRBJ2-5; 9 bases fit TRBD1. This CDR3 spans 15 amino acids. Germline trimming cut 6 bases from V and 5 bases from J; bases unmatched to any gene: 10. Germline CDR1 and CDR2: MDHEN and SYDVKM. The CDR3 reads CASSPWTGVYETQYF. DNA of the CDR3: TGTGCCAGCAGCCCCTGGACAGGGGTATACGAGACCCAGTACTTC. The whole variable domain, filled in from reference TRBV28 and TRBJ2-5, reads DVKVTQSSRYLVKRTGEKVFLECVQDMDHENMFWYRQDPGLGLRLIYFSYDVKMKEKGDIPEGYSVSREKKERFSLILESASTNQTSMYLCASSPWTGVYETQYFGPGTRLLVL.

CDR3 sequence: CASSLDRVVYEQYF. In DNA, the CDR3 is TGTGCCAGCAGCCTGGACAGGGTCGTCTACGAGCAGTACTTC. The V gene is TRBV7-8, the J gene TRBJ2-7, with 8 bases identical to TRBD1. The CDR3 length is 14 residues. V shed 5 bases and J 3 bases; nucleotides not matched to a gene: 6. Germline V CDR1 and CDR2: SGHVS, FQNEAQ.

This chain connects TRBV9 to TRBJ2-2; 11 bases align to TRBD2. Germline V CDR1 and CDR2: SGDLS, YYNGEE. CDR3 size: 17 residues. V lost 0 bases to trimming and J lost 0 bases; unmatched junction nucleotides: 1. The CDR3 region is CASSVGLAGSNTGELFF. The DNA of the CDR3 is TGTGCCAGCAGCGTAGGACTAGCGGGATCGAACACCGGGGAGCTGTTTTTT.